This T cell receptor beta chain comes out of a study of blood T cell repertoires in COVID-19. Across the study: Collection of acute and convalescent COVID-19 samples took place in the United States, Italy and Spain.

Profiled with immunoSEQ multiplex PCR; TCRdb holds only in-frame clones, not every one. Of more than 150,000 clones in the sample, 81% were seen once. The receptor was isolated from a woman older than 75 with COVID-19, enrolled during active disease. Sequencing was carried out using peripheral blood.

The CDR3 loop is CASNDQGVGAFF. CDR3 bases: TGTGCCAGCAATGATCAGGGGGTTGGAGCTTTCTTT. The chain has TRBV7-9 and TRBJ1-1; 7 positions agree with TRBD1. After removal of 7 bases from V and 10 bases from J, the junction contained 9 bases not matched to a gene. Germline CDR1 and CDR2: SEHNR and FQNEAQ (reference sequence). The CDR3 has 12 residues.